Detailed here is one T cell receptor beta chain. The target antigen is unknown. This sample is drawn from a study of blood T cells in healthy people across ages. The V gene end was trimmed by 4 bases and the J gene end by 10 bases; junction bases not matched to a gene: 11. Germline CDR1 reads SQVTM; CDR2 reads ANQGSEA. This CDR3 region has 13 residues. Total RNA was isolated from each sample in quantities of at least 5 micrograms. A second PCR of 7 to 11 cycles used a sample-barcoded 5' primer and a J-beta primer mix. From the 5' RACE reads, TCRdb called clonotypes with MiXCR, one entry per CDR3 protein. The sample carries about 1.1 million distinct CDR3 sequences, about two fifths recorded once. The study's findings and limits: Expanded clonotype changes were possibly confounded by unknown donor CMV status. Diversity estimates drawn from one million T cells were deemed underestimates. PBMCs were not sorted, which prevented a conclusive comparison of naive versus antigen-experienced cells.

The chain joins TRBV29-1 to TRBJ2-7; 9 nucleotides match TRBD1. This TCR was sampled from a man younger than 35 in good health. Input material: blood. The CDR3 bases are TGCAGCGTTGGAAGGACAGGGGATGGTGCCCAGTACTTC. Its protein is CSVGRTGDGAQYF.